These T cell receptor beta chains were read from a single sample in a study of beta chain features in type 1 diabetes. The protocol was immunoSEQ multiplex PCR, while the TCRdb copy is restricted to in-frame clones and leaves out a portion. This sample has fewer than 500,000 clones; around 13% occur once, and the top ten carry around 0.039%. The source material was naive CD4+ T cells from blood. These receptors originate from a man between 25 and 39 years old in good health. Each CDR3 is given with its conserved first and last residue. The D gene is left open where the match is weak. The size field is filled for only some rows; it gives once, few, many or a size class.

abundance	v_gene	d_gene	j_gene	CDR3aa	CDR3nt
few	TRBV5-6	TRBD1	TRBJ1-2	CASSLHNRGDGYTF	TGTGCCAGCAGCTTGCACAACAGGGGAGATGGCTACACCTTC
-	TRBV5-1	TRBD2	TRBJ2-7	CASSLGGSSYEQYF	TGCGCCAGCAGCTTGGGCGGGAGCTCCTACGAGCAGTACTTC
few	TRBV5-6	-	TRBJ1-6	CASTRGGGKNVSPLHF	TGTGCCAGCACCCGGGGCGGGGGAAAGAACGTTTCACCCCTCCACTTT
-	TRBV7-9	-	TRBJ2-2	CASNLGLNTGELFF	TGTGCCAGCAACTTAGGTCTGAACACCGGGGAGCTGTTTTTT
few	TRBV30	TRBD1	TRBJ1-4	CASTGAAGVEKLFF	TGTGCCTCCACAGGGGCTGCTGGGGTTGAAAAACTGTTTTTT
-	TRBV9	-	TRBJ1-2	CASSAAMASNYGYTF	TGTGCCAGCAGCGCAGCCATGGCCTCTAACTATGGCTACACCTTC
-	TRBV7-9	-	TRBJ1-1	CASSLKGIEAFF	TGTGCCAGCAGCTTAAAGGGAATTGAAGCTTTCTTT
-	TRBV15	-	TRBJ2-3	CATSRANHADTQYF	TGTGCCACCAGCAGAGCGAATCACGCAGATACGCAGTATTTT
few	TRBV20-1	-	TRBJ1-2	CSAILDYGYTF	TGCAGTGCTATCTTGGACTATGGCTACACCTTC
-	TRBV29-1	-	TRBJ2-2	CSANQGRAGELFF	TGCAGCGCTAACCAGGGGAGGGCCGGGGAGCTGTTTTTT
-	TRBV29-1	-	TRBJ2-1	CSAAGTSYNEQLF	TGCAGCGCGGCAGGGACGTCCTACAATGAGCAGCTCTTC
-	TRBV7-6	TRBD1	TRBJ1-2	CASSQQGPGGYTF	TGTGCCAGCAGCCAACAGGGGCCAGGTGGCTACACCTTC
few	TRBV7-2	-	TRBJ2-1	CASRGPSVEQFF	TGTGCCAGCAGGGGGCCTAGCGTTGAGCAGTTCTTC
-	TRBV9	-	TRBJ2-2	CASSVAGESRGAGELFF	TGTGCCAGCAGCGTAGCTGGTGAGAGCCGAGGGGCCGGGGAGCTGTTTTTT
-	TRBV27	-	TRBJ2-7	CASSLSTGISYEQYF	TGTGCCAGCAGTTTATCTACAGGCATCTCCTACGAGCAGTACTTC
few	TRBV5-4	TRBD1	TRBJ1-1	CASTTQTGSHTEAFF	TGTGCCAGCACCACCCAGACAGGGTCGCACACTGAAGCTTTCTTT
-	TRBV20-1	-	TRBJ1-2	CSAAKGSGYTF	TGCAGTGCCGCGAAGGGGTCCGGCTACACCTTC
-	TRBV9	-	TRBJ2-1	CASSVVGGKSYNEQFF	TGTGCCAGCAGCGTAGTTGGGGGAAAATCCTACAATGAGCAGTTCTTC
few	TRBV9	TRBD2	TRBJ2-3	CASSVESGGTHLPDTQYF	TGTGCCAGCAGCGTAGAAAGCGGGGGGACCCATCTTCCAGATACGCAGTATTTT
-	TRBV29-1	-	TRBJ1-1	CSVAPRKYTEAFF	TGCAGCGTTGCGCCCAGGAAGTACACTGAAGCTTTCTTT
few	TRBV7-2	TRBD2	TRBJ2-2	CASRTGLAFGAGELFF	TGTGCCAGCAGAACTGGACTAGCGTTTGGGGCCGGGGAGCTGTTTTTT
few	TRBV4-3	-	TRBJ2-5	CASSQDRIYAETQYF	TGCGCCAGCAGCCAAGACCGGATTTATGCGGAGACCCAGTACTTC
-	TRBV19	-	TRBJ2-3	CASSQGLQGDTQYF	TGTGCCAGTAGTCAGGGACTTCAAGGTGATACGCAGTATTTT
-	TRBV5-4	TRBD1	TRBJ1-1	CASSWVGQGHTEAFF	TGTGCCAGCAGCTGGGTCGGACAGGGACACACTGAAGCTTTCTTT
-	TRBV7-9	-	TRBJ2-7	CASSLNSEQYF	TGTGCCAGCAGCTTAAATAGCGAGCAGTACTTC
-	TRBV7-2	TRBD2	TRBJ2-1	CASSLVRTSGGPVPREQFF	TGTGCCAGCAGCTTAGTTCGGACTAGCGGGGGACCCGTACCCCGTGAGCAGTTCTTC
few	TRBV30	TRBD1	TRBJ1-2	CAFSLDRGPDYGYTF	TGTGCCTTCTCACTCGACAGGGGGCCTGACTATGGCTACACCTTC
once	TRBV7-6	-	TRBJ2-3	CASSLGPSSTDTQYF	TGTGCCAGCAGCTTGGGACCCTCTAGCACAGATACGCAGTATTTT
few	TRBV2	-	TRBJ2-1	CASSEQGDNEQFF	TGTGCCAGCAGTGAACAGGGTGACAATGAGCAGTTCTTC
-	TRBV19	-	TRBJ2-1	CASSFYNEQFF	TGTGCCAGTAGTTTCTACAATGAGCAGTTCTTC
few	TRBV5-1	TRBD1	TRBJ2-3	CASGPGTGKVNTQYF	TGCGCCAGCGGACCCGGGACAGGGAAAGTCAATACGCAGTATTTT
few	TRBV19	-	TRBJ1-1	CAIKKGNTEAFF	TGTGCCATTAAAAAGGGGAACACTGAAGCTTTCTTT
few	TRBV9	TRBD1	TRBJ2-1	CASSVGGQLSRINEQFF	TGTGCCAGCAGCGTAGGGGGACAGTTGTCCAGAATCAATGAGCAGTTCTTC
-	TRBV29-1	-	TRBJ1-5	CSVGRESGNQPQHF	TGCAGCGTTGGAAGGGAGAGTGGCAATCAGCCCCAGCATTTT
few	TRBV30	TRBD1	TRBJ1-5	CAWGQGEGQPQHF	TGTGCCTGGGGACAGGGAGAAGGTCAGCCCCAGCATTTT
few	TRBV7-2	-	TRBJ1-1	CASSHTGRANTEAFF	TGTGCCAGCAGCCATACAGGGCGGGCGAACACTGAAGCTTTCTTT
few	TRBV7-9	TRBD1	TRBJ2-2	CASSLRQGSPLAGELFF	TGTGCCAGCAGCTTGAGACAGGGGAGTCCCTTAGCCGGGGAGCTGTTTTTT
-	TRBV14	TRBD1	TRBJ2-1	CASSQMGQGLDNEQFF	TGTGCCAGCAGCCAAATGGGACAGGGCTTAGACAATGAGCAGTTCTTC
-	TRBV5-4	-	TRBJ2-3	CASSVQGKGTDTQYF	TGTGCCAGCAGCGTACAGGGTAAAGGCACAGATACGCAGTATTTT
few	TRBV2	TRBD1	TRBJ1-4	CASNRDREEKLFF	TGTGCCAGCAACCGGGACAGGGAAGAAAAACTGTTTTTT
-	TRBV5-4	-	TRBJ2-1	CASSLTIDEQFF	TGTGCCAGCAGCTTGACGATCGATGAGCAGTTCTTC
-	TRBV7-9	-	TRBJ2-3	CASSSDRRKPQRTDTQYF	TGTGCCAGCAGCTCTGACCGACGGAAACCTCAAAGAACAGATACGCAGTATTTT
-	TRBV5-6	-	TRBJ1-2	CASSLGSNGYTF	TGTGCCAGCAGCCTGGGGAGCAATGGCTACACCTTC
few	TRBV4-1	-	TRBJ2-5	CASSQGTKEEEQYF	TGCGCCAGCAGCCAAGGGACCAAGGAGGAGGAGCAGTACTTC
-	TRBV29-1	-	TRBJ1-2	CSVERSMSYTF	TGCAGCGTTGAAAGGAGCATGAGCTACACCTTC
few	TRBV11-2	-	TRBJ2-4	CASSLDNIQYF	TGTGCCAGCAGCTTGGACAACATTCAGTACTTC
-	TRBV4-1	-	TRBJ1-3	CASSQEAPGVGVPGNTIYF	TGCGCCAGCAGCCAAGAAGCCCCCGGGGTAGGGGTACCTGGAAACACCATATATTTT
many	TRBV7-9	-	TRBJ2-7	CASSFGSDSYEQYF	TGTGCCAGCAGCTTCGGCAGCGACTCCTACGAGCAGTACTTC
few	TRBV5-1	-	TRBJ2-5	CASSFPQETQYF	TGCGCCAGCAGTTTCCCTCAAGAGACCCAGTACTTC
-	TRBV14	-	TRBJ2-3	CASSPGGVRTDTQYF	TGTGCCAGCAGCCCTGGGGGAGTAAGGACAGATACGCAGTATTTT
-	TRBV11-2	TRBD2	TRBJ2-3	CATQLAGGLTDTQYF	TGTGCCACCCAACTAGCGGGAGGGTTGACAGATACGCAGTATTTT
few	TRBV30	TRBD1	TRBJ1-2	CAWSAGQGYGYTF	TGTGCCTGGAGTGCCGGACAGGGATATGGCTACACCTTC
few	TRBV5-1	TRBD1	TRBJ1-6	CASSYSPGQGSLSPLHF	TGCGCCAGCAGCTACTCACCGGGACAGGGATCGTTGTCACCCCTCCACTTT